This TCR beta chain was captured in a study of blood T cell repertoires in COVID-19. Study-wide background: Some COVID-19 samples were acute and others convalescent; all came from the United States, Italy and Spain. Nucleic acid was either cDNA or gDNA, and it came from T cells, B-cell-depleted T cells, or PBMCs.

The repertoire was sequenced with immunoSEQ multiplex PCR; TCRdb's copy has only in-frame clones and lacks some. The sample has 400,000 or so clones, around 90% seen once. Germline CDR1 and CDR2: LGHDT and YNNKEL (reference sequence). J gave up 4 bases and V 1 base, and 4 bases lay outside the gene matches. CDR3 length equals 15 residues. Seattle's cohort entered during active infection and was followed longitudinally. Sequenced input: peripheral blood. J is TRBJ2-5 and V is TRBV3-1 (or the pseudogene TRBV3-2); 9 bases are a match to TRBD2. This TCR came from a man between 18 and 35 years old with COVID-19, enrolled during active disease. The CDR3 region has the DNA TGTGCCAGCAGCCAAGGGGCTAGCGGGATAGAGACCCAGTACTTC. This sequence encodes CASSQGASGIETQYF.